This T cell receptor beta chain appears in the sequencing data of a study of blood T cells in healthy people across ages. Primers used in a second PCR of about 6 to 11 cycles were a sample-barcoded 5' primer and a J-beta primer mix. TCRdb ran MiXCR on the 5' RACE reads and lists one entry per CDR3 protein. This sample yields 750,000 to 850,000 distinct CDR3 sequences, of which around 25% are seen a single time; under 4.5% belongs to the top ten. Germline CDR1 reads SGHVS; CDR2 reads FQNEAQ. This CDR3 region has 14 residues. These same records also appear under a second study, on T cells of mothers and their children. That report notes: Donors comprised three healthy Caucasian mothers plus their six children.

The sample consisted of blood. V and J are TRBV7-8 and TRBJ2-7; possible D gene TRBD2, 6 bases. The end of the DNA is better explained by TRBJ2-1, so the J call may be wrong. The sequence was obtained from a boy aged 10-17 years in good health. The CDR3 loop reads CASSLPEGYNEQFF. The CDR3 DNA reads TGTGCCAGCAGCTTACCGGAGGGATACAATGAGCAGTTCTTC.